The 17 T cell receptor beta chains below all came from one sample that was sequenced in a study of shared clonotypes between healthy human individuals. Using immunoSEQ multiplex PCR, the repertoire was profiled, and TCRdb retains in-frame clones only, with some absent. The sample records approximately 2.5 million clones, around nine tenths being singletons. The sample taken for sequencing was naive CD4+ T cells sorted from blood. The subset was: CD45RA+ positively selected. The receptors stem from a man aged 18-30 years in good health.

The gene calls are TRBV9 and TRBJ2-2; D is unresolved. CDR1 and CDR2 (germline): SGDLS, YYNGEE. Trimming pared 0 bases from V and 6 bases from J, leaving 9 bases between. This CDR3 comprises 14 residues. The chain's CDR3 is CASSVGPAAGELFF. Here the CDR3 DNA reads TGTGCCAGCAGCGTAGGCCCGGCCGCCGGGGAGCTGTTTTTT.

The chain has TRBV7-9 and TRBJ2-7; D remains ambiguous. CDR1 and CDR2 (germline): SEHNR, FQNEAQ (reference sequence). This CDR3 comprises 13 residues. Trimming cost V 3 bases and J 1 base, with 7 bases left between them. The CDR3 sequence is CASSLGPSYEQYF. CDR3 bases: TGTGCCAGCAGCTTGGGTCCTTCCTACGAGCAGTACTTC.

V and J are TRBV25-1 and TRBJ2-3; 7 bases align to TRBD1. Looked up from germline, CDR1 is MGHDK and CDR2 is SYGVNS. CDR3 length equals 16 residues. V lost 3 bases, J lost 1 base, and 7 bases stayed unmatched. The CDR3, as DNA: TGTGCCAGCAGTGAGACACAGGGGAAGGGCACAGATACGCAGTATTTT. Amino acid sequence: CASSETQGKGTDTQYF.

CDR3 coding DNA: TGTGCCAGCAACACACGAGCGGGAGGTCGTAATACGCAGTATTTT. This gives the protein CASNTRAGGRNTQYF. V is TRBV7-2 and J is TRBJ2-3; 9 bases line up with TRBD2. The CDR3 extends over 15 amino acids. V was pared by 7 bases and J by 7 bases, with 12 bases of the junction left unmatched. Germline V gene lookup returns CDR1 SGHTA and CDR2 FQGNSA.

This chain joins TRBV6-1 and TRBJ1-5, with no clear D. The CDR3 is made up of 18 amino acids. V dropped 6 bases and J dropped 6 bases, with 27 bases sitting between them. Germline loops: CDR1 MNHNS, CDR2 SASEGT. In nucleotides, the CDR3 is TGTGCCAGCAGCGAAACCCACACGGTGGAGGCGGTGGGTCAGCCCCAGCATTTT. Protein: CASSETHTVEAVGQPQHF.

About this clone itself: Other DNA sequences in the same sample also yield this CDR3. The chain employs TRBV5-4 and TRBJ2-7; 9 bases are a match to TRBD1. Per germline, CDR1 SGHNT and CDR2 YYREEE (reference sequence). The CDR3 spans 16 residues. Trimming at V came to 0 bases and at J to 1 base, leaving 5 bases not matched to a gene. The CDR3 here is CASSLGGQGFSYEQYF. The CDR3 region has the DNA TGTGCCAGCAGCTTGGGGGGACAGGGTTTTTCCTACGAGCAGTACTTC. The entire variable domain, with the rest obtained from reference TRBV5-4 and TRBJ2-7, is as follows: ETGVTQSPTHLIKTRGQQVTLRCSSQSGHNTVSWYQQALGQGPQFIFQYYREEENGRGNFPPRFSGLQFPNYSSELNVNALELDDSALYLCASSLGGQGFSYEQYFGPGTRLTVT.

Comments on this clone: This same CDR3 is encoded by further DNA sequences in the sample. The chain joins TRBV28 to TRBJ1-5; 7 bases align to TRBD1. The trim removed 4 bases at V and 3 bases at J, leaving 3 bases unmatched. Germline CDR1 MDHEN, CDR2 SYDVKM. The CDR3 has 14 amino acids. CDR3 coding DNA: TGTGCCAGCAGTTCCGGGACAGTCAATCAGCCCCAGCATTTT. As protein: CASSSGTVNQPQHF.

CDR3 residues: CASSPFGTGVSYEQYF. The CDR3 nucleotides read TGTGCCAGCTCACCATTCGGGACAGGGGTGTCCTACGAGCAGTACTTC. This rearrangement joins TRBV18 to TRBJ2-7, with 10 bases fitting TRBD1. This CDR3 is built from 16 residues. Germline V gene data show CDR1 as KGHSH and CDR2 as LQKENI. V dropped 2 bases and J dropped 1; count of bases not matched to a gene: 5.

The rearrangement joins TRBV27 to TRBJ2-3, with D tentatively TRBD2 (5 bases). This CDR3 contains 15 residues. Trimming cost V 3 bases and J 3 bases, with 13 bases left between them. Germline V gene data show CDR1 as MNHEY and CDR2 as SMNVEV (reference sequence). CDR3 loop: CASSFEGFGTDTQYF. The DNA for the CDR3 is TGTGCCAGCAGTTTCGAGGGATTTGGTACAGATACGCAGTATTTT.

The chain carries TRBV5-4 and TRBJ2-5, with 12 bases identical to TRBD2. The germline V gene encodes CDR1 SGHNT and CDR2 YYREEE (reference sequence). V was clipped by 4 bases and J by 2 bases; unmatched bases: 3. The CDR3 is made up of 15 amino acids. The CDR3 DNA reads TGTGCCAGCAGCCGGACTAGCGGGACGCAAGAGACCCAGTACTTC. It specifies CASSRTSGTQETQYF.

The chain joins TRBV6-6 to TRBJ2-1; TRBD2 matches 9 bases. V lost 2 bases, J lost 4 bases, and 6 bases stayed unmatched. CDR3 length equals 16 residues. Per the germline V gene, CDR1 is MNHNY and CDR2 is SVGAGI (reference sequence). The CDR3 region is CASSYLTSGLYNEQFF. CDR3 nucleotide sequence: TGTGCCAGCAGTTACCTGACTAGCGGCCTGTACAATGAGCAGTTCTTC.

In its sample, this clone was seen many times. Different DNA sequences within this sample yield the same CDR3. The CDR3 coding sequence is TGCAGCGTTGACAGGGGGAACACTGAAGCTTTCTTT. It translates to CSVDRGNTEAFF. The chain has TRBV29-1 and TRBJ1-1; weak D call: TRBD1 (6 bases). CDR1 is SQVTM, CDR2 ANQGSEA, per germline. The V gene lost 3 bases and the J gene lost 1 base, with 6 bases spanning the gap. The length of the CDR3 is 12 residues.

The CDR3 sequence: CASSRDNSVQPQHF. CDR3 sequence (DNA): TGTGCCAGCAGTCGGGACAATTCTGTTCAGCCCCAGCATTTT. The V call is TRBV6-6, the J call TRBJ1-5; TRBD1 is a possible D gene (6 bases). V was cut by 5 bases and J by 6 bases, with 14 bases left in between. The CDR3 sequence is 14 residues long. Germline loops: CDR1 MNHNY, CDR2 SVGAGI (reference sequence).

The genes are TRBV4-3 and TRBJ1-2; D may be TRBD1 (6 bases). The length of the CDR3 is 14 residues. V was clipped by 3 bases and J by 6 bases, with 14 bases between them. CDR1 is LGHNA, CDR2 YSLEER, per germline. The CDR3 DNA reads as TGCGCCAGCAGCCACGACTACAGGGCGGATGGCTACACCTTC. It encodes CASSHDYRADGYTF.

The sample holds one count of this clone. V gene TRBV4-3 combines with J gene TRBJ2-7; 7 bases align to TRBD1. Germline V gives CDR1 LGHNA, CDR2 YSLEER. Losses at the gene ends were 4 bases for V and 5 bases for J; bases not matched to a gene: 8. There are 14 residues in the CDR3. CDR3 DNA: TGCGCCAGCAGCCGAACCGACAGGGACCACGAGCAGTACTTC. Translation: CASSRTDRDHEQYF.

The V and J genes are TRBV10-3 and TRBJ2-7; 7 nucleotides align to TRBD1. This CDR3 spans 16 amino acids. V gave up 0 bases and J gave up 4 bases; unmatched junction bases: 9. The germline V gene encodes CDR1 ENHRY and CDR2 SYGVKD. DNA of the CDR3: TGTGCCATCAGTGAGTCCCCTGCAGGGGGAGAGTACGAGCAGTACTTC. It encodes CAISESPAGGEYEQYF.

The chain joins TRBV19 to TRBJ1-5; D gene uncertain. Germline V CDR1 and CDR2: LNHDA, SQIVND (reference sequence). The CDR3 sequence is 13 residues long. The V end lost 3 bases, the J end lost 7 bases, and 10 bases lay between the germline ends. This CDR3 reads CASSIGERQPQHF. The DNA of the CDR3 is TGTGCCAGTAGTATTGGGGAGAGGCAGCCCCAGCATTTT.